This T cell receptor beta chain comes out of a study of OX40 agonist ivuxolimab in advanced cancers. The CDR3 totals 16 residues. Germline V gene lookup returns CDR1 MGHRA and CDR2 YSYEKL. The repertoire was sequenced with immunoSEQ multiplex PCR; TCRdb's copy has only in-frame clones and lacks some. The data hold 90,000 or so clones, with roughly 90% observed a single time. The chain has TRBV4-1 and TRBJ2-5; 7 nucleotides align to TRBD1. Gene TRBJ2-7 matches the end of the DNA better, so the J call may be wrong. Sequenced material: CD4+ or CD8+ T cells sorted from blood, taken in a trial of the OX40 agonist ivuxolimab. The source of this sequence is an adult with an advanced solid tumor such as melanoma, head and neck, liver or kidney cancer. CDR3 loop: CASSQISTGETYEQYF. The CDR3, as DNA: TGCGCCAGCAGCCAAATTTCTACAGGGGAAACCTACGAGCAGTACTTC.